The 10 T cell receptor beta chains reported below all come from one sample, sequenced in a study of regulatory T cells in long-lasting Graves disease (dated by TCRdb to about 2021). This specimen's time point label, interpreted: newly diagnosed GD, antithyroid drugs for less than 3 months. For both TCR sequencing and RNA sequencing, RNA was extracted from PBMCs using TRIzol. Receptor libraries were prepared by multiplex PCR. Instrument used: Illumina HiSeq 4000. iRepertoire HTBI primers and Arm-PCR amplification of CDR3 regions were used to construct TCR beta libraries. TCRdb passed the public sequencing reads through fastp at Q25 and MiXCR, retaining productive beta sequences. Entries that share a CDR3 protein sequence are merged under the most common genes and DNA. Counted in this sample were about 500,000 distinct CDR3 sequences; around 12% of them appeared once. The ten most abundant clones make up around 9.3% of the sample.

Separately, the same data were catalogued under a study of T cells in Graves' hyperthyroidism and ophthalmopathy.

Specimen: peripheral blood mononuclear cells (PBMCs), collected at new diagnosis, from a patient treated with antithyroid drugs. The receptors originated from a woman aged 25 to 39 with Graves disease. Donor details come from another sample of the same person, matched by shared clones.

This clonotype was observed once. The rearrangement joins TRBV7-8 to TRBJ2-7; 10 bases are shared with TRBD1. The germline V gene has CDR1 SGHVS and CDR2 FQNEAQ. CDR3 size: 17 residues. The V and J ends lost 5 bases and 5 bases, in that order; junction bases with no gene match: 15. The CDR3 region is CASSDQTMGQGSDEQYF. The CDR3, as DNA: TGTGCCAGCAGCGACCAAACGATGGGACAGGGGTCTGACGAGCAGTACTTC.

This clonotype was picked up many times. This chain links TRBV11-2 with TRBJ2-1; 7 bases line up with TRBD1. The CDR3 is made up of 15 amino acids. V lost 5 bases and J lost 1; bases outside the gene matches: 5. From germline, CDR1 is SGHAT and CDR2 FQNNGV. In DNA form, the CDR3 reads TGTGCCAGCAGCCGGGACAGTCCTTCCTACAATGAGCAGTTCTTC. This encodes CASSRDSPSYNEQFF.

This chain links TRBV4-3 with TRBJ2-3; D gene ambiguous. Trimming pared 0 bases from V and 6 bases from J, leaving 4 bases between. Germline V gives CDR1 LGHNA, CDR2 YSLEER. The CDR3 consists of 12 residues. The CDR3 loop reads CASSQESDTQYF. The CDR3 DNA sequence: TGCGCCAGCAGCCAAGAGTCGGATACGCAGTATTTT.

The table lists this clonotype with a few counts. The chain recombines TRBV6-6 with TRBJ2-5, with 7 positions matching TRBD2. This CDR3 is built from 17 residues. Germline V lookup: CDR1 MNHNY, CDR2 SVGAGI (reference sequence). V shed 0 bases, J shed 5 bases, and the junction held 12 bases outside the gene matches. The CDR3 reads CASSYSRSGKKKETQYF. The DNA for the CDR3 is TGTGCCAGCAGTTACTCGAGGAGCGGGAAGAAGAAGGAGACCCAGTACTTC.

The chain joins TRBV14 to TRBJ2-5, with a weak D call TRBD1 (5 bases). The CDR3 consists of 14 residues. Trimming cost V 4 bases and J 0 bases, with 9 bases left between them. Germline lookup yields CDR1 SGHDN and CDR2 FVKESK. The CDR3 nucleotides read TGTGCCAGCAGCCCCCGACAGTACCAAGAGACCCAGTACTTC. Translation: CASSPRQYQETQYF.

This clonotype has ten or more counts. The CDR3 DNA reads as TGCAGTGCTAGAGATCTCAGGACAGGGGTCGGCTACACCTTC. Encoded protein: CSARDLRTGVGYTF. The chain recombines TRBV20-1 with TRBJ1-2, with 9 bases matching TRBD1. The germline V gene has CDR1 DFQATT and CDR2 SNEGSKA (reference sequence). This CDR3 contains 14 residues. J lost 8 bases, V lost 0 bases, and 7 bases had no gene match.

At least ten counts were recorded for this clonotype. This sequence joins TRBV10-3 and TRBJ1-6, with D unresolved. Germline CDR1 and CDR2: ENHRY and SYGVKD. This CDR3 has 13 residues. The V and J ends lost 9 bases and 0 bases respectively, with 6 bases between them. CDR3 sequence (DNA): TGTGCCATTAGCAGCTCCTATAATTCACCCCTCCACTTT. This translates into CAISSSYNSPLHF.

The chain joins TRBV19 to TRBJ2-2; D is possibly TRBD2 (6 bases). The CDR3 consists of 16 residues. Per the germline V gene, CDR1 is LNHDA and CDR2 is SQIVND (reference sequence). Trimming cost V 3 bases and J 6 bases, with 17 bases left between them. The CDR3 loop reads CASSIFPGSRSGELFF. The CDR3 coding sequence is TGTGCCAGTAGTATTTTTCCCGGGAGTCGGTCCGGGGAGCTGTTTTTT.

Concerning this clonotype: A read error is the likely source, as a far larger clone sits one nucleotide away. The rearrangement links TRBV7-9 to TRBJ2-4; a possible D gene is TRBD2 (6 bases). The CDR3 has 12 amino acids. Deletions cut 6 bases from V and 10 bases from J, with 13 bases between. Germline V gene lookup returns CDR1 SEHNR and CDR2 FQNEAQ (reference sequence). The DNA of the CDR3 is TGTGCCAGCAGTTTTCCCGGAGGGATTCAGTACTTC. This translates into CASSFPGGIQYF. The whole variable domain, filled in from reference TRBV7-9 and TRBJ2-4, reads DTGVSQNPRHKITKRGQNVTFRCDPISEHNRLYWYRQTLGQGPEFLTYFQNEAQLEKSRLLSDRFSAERPKGSFSTLEIQRTEQGDSAMYLCASSFPGGIQYFGAGTRLSVL.

There are a few counts of this clonotype. This chain links TRBV5-4 with TRBJ2-1; D is perhaps TRBD1 (5 bases). This CDR3 region has 15 residues. From germline, CDR1 is SGHNT and CDR2 YYREEE (reference sequence). The V end was cut by 3 bases, the J end by 5 bases, with 15 bases between. CDR3: CASSWGSGPDNEQFF. The CDR3 coding sequence is TGTGCCAGCAGCTGGGGCTCCGGTCCAGACAATGAGCAGTTCTTC.